This T cell receptor (beta chain) emerged from a study of blood T cell repertoires in COVID-19. At the level of the study: The cDNA or gDNA used as material had been derived from T cells, B-cell-depleted T cells, or PBMCs.

This CDR3 is built from 16 residues. Germline-derived CDR1 and CDR2 are SGHTA and FQGNSA. Trimming at V came to 5 bases and at J to 3 bases, leaving 7 bases not matched to a gene. A few counts support this clone. The table came from immunoSEQ multiplex PCR; TCRdb's copy has only in-frame clones and leaves some out. The sample carries around 110,000 clones, roughly 81% recorded once. This clonotype was sampled from a man aged 40-50 years with acute or convalescent COVID-19. The V and J genes are TRBV7-2 and TRBJ2-1, with TRBD2 matching over 10 bases. Sequencing was done on a sample of peripheral blood. CDR3 loop: CASSHSGGTLYNEQFF. The CDR3 DNA is TGTGCCAGCAGCCATAGCGGGGGGACCCTCTACAATGAGCAGTTCTTC.